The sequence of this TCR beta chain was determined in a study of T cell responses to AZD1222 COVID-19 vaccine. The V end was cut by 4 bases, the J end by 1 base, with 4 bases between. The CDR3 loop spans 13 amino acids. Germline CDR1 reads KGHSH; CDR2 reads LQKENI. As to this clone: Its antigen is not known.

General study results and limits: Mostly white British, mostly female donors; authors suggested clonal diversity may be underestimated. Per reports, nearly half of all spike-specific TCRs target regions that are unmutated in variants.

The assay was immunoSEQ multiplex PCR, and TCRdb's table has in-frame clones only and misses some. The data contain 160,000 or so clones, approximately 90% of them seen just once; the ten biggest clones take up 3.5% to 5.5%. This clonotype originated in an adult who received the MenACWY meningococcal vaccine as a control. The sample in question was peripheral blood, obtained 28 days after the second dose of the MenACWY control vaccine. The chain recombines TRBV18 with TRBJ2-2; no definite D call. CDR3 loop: CASSRMNTGELFF. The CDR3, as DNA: TGTGCCAGCTCACGGATGAACACCGGGGAGCTGTTTTTT.